The 4 T cell receptor beta chains reported below all come from one sample, sequenced in a study of cytomegalovirus exposure and HLA in healthy donors. PCR was performed using 60 Vbeta and 13 Jbeta primers. The repertoire was sequenced with immunoSEQ multiplex PCR; TCRdb's copy has only in-frame clones and lacks some. The data contain 50,000 or so clones, over 60% of them singletons. Source material: PBMCs. The receptor set was obtained from a woman between 40 and 55 years old in good health and CMV-seropositive.

The rearrangement joins TRBV29-1 to TRBJ2-5; 9 bases line up with TRBD1. The CDR3 totals 14 residues. Trimming removed 7 bases from V and 4 bases from J; junction bases left unmatched: 10. CDR1 is SQVTM and CDR2 is ANQGSEA in the germline V gene. CDR3 sequence: CSAGQGLAGETQYF. CDR3 sequence (DNA): TGCAGCGCGGGACAGGGTCTAGCAGGAGAGACCCAGTACTTC.

V is TRBV11-2 and J is TRBJ2-6; TRBD1 might be the D (5 bases). V was trimmed by 1 base and J by 3 bases, leaving 13 bases between them. Germline V gene sequence: CDR1 SGHAT, CDR2 FQNNGV. The CDR3 sequence is 17 residues long. CDR3 coding DNA: TGTGCCAGCAGCTTAGTAGGACATGGGGTTGGGGCCAACGTCCTGACTTTC. It yields the protein CASSLVGHGVGANVLTF.

This chain links TRBV5-1 with TRBJ2-3, with 7 bases that match TRBD2. Germline CDR1 reads SGHRS; CDR2 reads YFSETQ. With 0 bases clipped from V and 6 bases from J, the junction kept 4 bases outside the gene matches. There are 14 residues in the CDR3. The CDR3 protein is CASSLGGGSDTQYF. The CDR3 nucleotides are TGCGCCAGCAGCTTGGGGGGGGGATCGGATACGCAGTATTTT.

This clone appeared a few times. The CDR3 region has the DNA TGCAGCGTTGAAATGGGACAGGGGAAGGAAAAACTGTTTTTT. Translating gives CSVEMGQGKEKLFF. The V and J genes are TRBV29-1 and TRBJ1-4; 10 bases match TRBD1. The trim removed 2 bases at V and 8 bases at J, leaving 5 bases unmatched. Germline CDR1 reads SQVTM; CDR2 reads ANQGSEA. The CDR3 contains 14 residues.